This T cell receptor (beta chain) was retrieved from a study of cytomegalovirus exposure and HLA in healthy donors. Points from the study as a whole: Published work reported that the classifier diagnosed cytomegalovirus status with high specificity and sensitivity. The authors assumed roughly uniform sequencing depth across donors for presence/absence analyses. A missense variant in DCLRE1C was later tied to TCR beta V- and J-gene trimming.

As for this clone: What it recognizes is unknown.

Although they were nominally healthy when sampled, donors likely had unrecorded immune exposures. The PCR made use of 60 Vbeta and 13 Jbeta primers. The repertoire was sequenced with immunoSEQ multiplex PCR; TCRdb's copy has only in-frame clones and lacks some. The sample holds around 140,000 clones; approximately 80% are singletons and the top ten take roughly 2.4%. There are 12 residues in the CDR3. Per the germline V gene, CDR1 is MDHEN and CDR2 is SYDVKM. V lost 3 bases to trimming and J lost 11 bases, with 13 bases between them. This chain links TRBV28 with TRBJ1-1; a possible D gene is TRBD1 (5 bases). The sequenced sample consisted of PBMCs. The sequence was obtained from a young woman in good health and CMV-seropositive. The CDR3 DNA is TGTGCCAGCAGTTTCTCCAGGGTGGGCGCTTTCTTT. Translated: CASSFSRVGAFF.